This TCR beta chain was recorded in a study of cytomegalovirus exposure and HLA in healthy donors. Study observations and caveats: Among donors in an Asian-associated ancestry cluster, a later analysis reportedly found fewer N-insertions than the roughly 610-donor mean. Several of the most significant clusters appeared, in a later analysis, to be linked to common viral pathogens.

V was shortened by 7 bases and J by 0 bases, with 12 bases between the two germline ends. In germline, CDR1 is LNHDA, CDR2 SQIVND (reference sequence). This CDR3 spans 14 amino acids. With 60 Vbeta and 13 Jbeta primers, the PCR was carried out. TCRdb keeps only in-frame clones here, not all; method: immunoSEQ multiplex PCR. The data contain tens of thousands of clones, around 72% of them seen just once; the ten biggest clones take up about 20%. Comments on this clone: Its matching antigen is unknown.

Sequenced input: PBMCs. The rearrangement joins TRBV19 to TRBJ1-2, with D perhaps matching TRBD1 (5 bases). This TCR was recovered from a woman in her fifties or sixties in good health and CMV-seropositive. CDR3 bases: TGTGCCAGTAACACAGGCTCTACTAACTATGGCTACACCTTC. This encodes CASNTGSTNYGYTF.